This record looks at one TCR beta chain sequence and its context. The antigen remains undetermined. TCRdb keeps only in-frame clones here, not all; method: immunoSEQ multiplex PCR. The sample has about 58,000 clones; around 79% are singletons. The data are from a study of OX40 agonist ivuxolimab in advanced cancers. Study details: With a range of 23 to 79, age averaged approximately 55 years, and 75% to 90% were male. One patient with hepatocellular carcinoma and two with cutaneous melanoma, three in all, had partial responses.

Study-wide results and limits: With doses of 0.1-3.0 mg/kg, partial responders showed among the lowest clonal expansion.

With autoimmune disease history or systemic immunosuppression, patients were excluded. Germline V gives CDR1 KGHSH, CDR2 LQKENI. The CDR3 contains 16 residues. V lost 4 bases, J lost 2 bases, and 8 bases stayed unmatched. Sequenced material: CD4+ or CD8+ T cells sorted from blood, taken in a trial of the OX40 agonist ivuxolimab. The genes are TRBV18 and TRBJ1-5, with TRBD1 identical over 7 bases. The TCR sequence derives from an adult with an advanced solid tumor such as melanoma, head and neck, liver or kidney cancer. The CDR3 DNA reads TGTGCCAGCTCACTACTGGGCGACAGGGGCAATCAGCCCCAGCATTTT. It yields the protein CASSLLGDRGNQPQHF.